This T cell receptor (beta chain) originates from a study of blood T cell repertoires in COVID-19. Overall study context: PBMCs, B-cell-depleted T cells, or T cells provided the cDNA or gDNA that made up the material.

Participant-given clinical history determined each cohort assignment. Each recovered donor of Cohort 3 presented with two negative PCRs, clearance, or symptom resolution. The CDR3 length is 13 residues. Germline V gene lookup returns CDR1 SGHTA and CDR2 FQGNSA. V lost 5 bases, J lost 5 bases, and 10 bases lay in between. As processed by the authors: The authors estimated nucleated cell counts from reference gene primer amplification. Libraries were prepared by immunoSEQ multiplex PCR; TCRdb keeps only in-frame clonotypes and omits some of them. From that table come the V and J calls and clone size; the DNA was used to work out D and trimming. This table holds roughly 300,000 clones, approximately 90% found once.

The J gene is TRBJ1-5, the V gene TRBV7-2; D is possibly TRBD1 (6 bases). Sequences were obtained from PBMCs or T cells enriched from blood (not recorded which). This clonotype was obtained from a woman in her thirties who had recovered from COVID-19. The CDR3 spells CASSVGTYQPQHF. In DNA, the CDR3 is TGTGCCAGCAGCGTAGGGACATATCAGCCCCAGCATTTT.